The 30 T cell receptor beta chains reported below all come from one sample, sequenced in a study of T-cell reconstitution after alpha-beta-depleted transplantation in children. The TCRbeta library was prepared with unique molecular identifiers. MiXCR, applied by TCRdb to the PCR reads, yields one record per CDR3 protein. The sample records around 230,000 distinct CDR3 sequences, more than 15% being singletons. This material consisted of PBMCs, mostly from graft donor cells, taken 360 days after TCRalphabeta/CD19-depleted stem cell transplant. The receptors shown here come from a male patient between 2 and 10 years old who had a stem cell transplant for acute lymphoblastic leukemia, so the T cells may come from the graft donor.

In this sample, this clonotype turned up a few times. This rearrangement joins TRBV2 to TRBJ2-7; tentatively, D is TRBD2 (5 bases). With 4 bases removed from V and 11 bases from J, the gap between germline ends came to 15 bases. Germline lookup yields CDR1 SNHLY and CDR2 FYNNEI. The CDR3 spans 12 residues. DNA for the CDR3: TGTGCCAGCAGTGTTGGGTATAAGGGAGAGTACTTC. It encodes CASSVGYKGEYF.

J is TRBJ1-1 and V is TRBV18; D is unresolved. CDR3 size: 14 residues. Trimming removed 6 bases at V and 4 bases at J, with 15 bases between. The V gene's germline CDR1 is KGHSH and CDR2 LQKENI. This chain's CDR3 is CASSRTDEVTEAFF. The CDR3 DNA follows: TGTGCCAGCTCGCGGACGGATGAAGTCACTGAAGCTTTCTTT.

This clonotype appeared a few times. The rearrangement joins TRBV12-3 or TRBV12-4 to TRBJ2-5; 10 bases agree with TRBD2. Unmatched junction bases numbered 10, after V lost 1 base and J lost 5 bases. The CDR3 runs to 17 residues. The CDR3 is CASSLGLAGVRVETQYF. In nucleotides, the CDR3 is TGTGCCAGCAGTTTAGGGCTAGCGGGGGTGAGGGTGGAGACCCAGTACTTC.

This chain connects TRBV20-1 to TRBJ2-3, with 11 bases identical to TRBD2. The ends lost 6 bases at V and 2 bases at J; junction bases unmatched: 7. The CDR3 loop spans 15 amino acids. The germline gives CDR1 DFQATT, CDR2 SNEGSKA (reference sequence). CDR3 in amino acids: CSATRTSGYTDTQYF. For the CDR3, the DNA is TGCAGTGCAACCCGGACTAGCGGGTACACAGATACGCAGTATTTT.

A single count supports this clonotype. J is TRBJ1-5 and V is TRBV19, with D tentatively TRBD1 (5 bases). Germline loops: CDR1 LNHDA, CDR2 SQIVND (reference sequence). CDR3 size: 16 residues. V lost 1 base and J lost 0, with 10 bases in between. CDR3 amino acids: CASSIATVYSNQPQHF. CDR3 coding DNA: TGTGCCAGTAGTATAGCGACAGTTTATAGCAATCAGCCCCAGCATTTT.

The rearrangement joins TRBV7-2 to TRBJ2-3; the D gene is possibly TRBD2 (6 bases). This CDR3 has 15 residues. V lost 0 bases, J lost 1 base, and 8 bases lay in between. CDR1 and CDR2 from the germline V gene are SGHTA and FQGNSA. This chain's CDR3 is CASSLASGGTDTQYF. DNA of the CDR3: TGTGCCAGCAGCTTAGCCTCGGGGGGCACAGATACGCAGTATTTT.

The table lists this clonotype with many counts. This chain uses TRBV12-3 or TRBV12-4 with TRBJ1-3, with unresolved D. The CDR3 runs to 13 residues. The V and J ends lost 3 bases and 0 bases respectively, with 3 bases between them. DNA of the CDR3: TGTGCCAGCAGTTTGGGCTCTGGAAACACCATATATTTT. This translates into CASSLGSGNTIYF.

The V call is TRBV20-1, the J call TRBJ2-7; D is unresolved. The CDR3 runs to 10 residues. CDR1 is DFQATT and CDR2 is SNEGSKA in the germline V gene (reference sequence). Trimming stripped 3 bases from V and 4 bases from J, with 4 bases between. CDR3 sequence (DNA): TGCAGTGCTAGGGCGTACGAGCAGTACTTC. Translated: CSARAYEQYF.

The V and J genes are TRBV24-1 and TRBJ2-7; D not resolved. Per the germline V gene, CDR1 is KGHDR and CDR2 is SFDVKD. V lost 2 bases and J lost 0, with 10 bases in between. The CDR3 has 15 amino acids. This chain's CDR3 is CATSDSPDLSYEQYF. As DNA, the CDR3 is TGTGCCACCAGTGATTCTCCGGACCTCTCCTACGAGCAGTACTTC.

The chain links TRBV10-3 to TRBJ2-1, with D possibly TRBD2 on 6 matching bases. This CDR3 has 13 residues. Germline CDR1 ENHRY, CDR2 SYGVKD. Trimming took off 8 bases at V and 2 bases at J, with 10 bases between the two ends. The CDR3 loop reads CAIGAGPYNEQFF. Written as DNA, the CDR3 is TGTGCCATCGGTGCGGGACCCTACAATGAGCAGTTCTTC.

This chain connects TRBV12-3 or TRBV12-4 to TRBJ2-3; D perhaps matches TRBD1 (6 bases). V was pared by 6 bases and J by 1 base, with 20 bases between. This CDR3 region has 17 residues. CDR3 sequence (DNA): TGTGCCAGCAGCCTTCGGGACATCGCGAGAGGCACAGATACGCAGTATTTT. This codes for CASSLRDIARGTDTQYF.

This clonotype was detected a few times. The rearrangement links TRBV25-1 to TRBJ2-1; 10 nucleotides match TRBD1. Per the germline V gene, CDR1 is MGHDK and CDR2 is SYGVNS. V lost 4 bases and J lost 5; bases outside the gene matches: 14. This CDR3 contains 18 residues. CDR3 nucleotide sequence: TGTGCCAGCAGTGTAGGGACAGGGGCTTTTGGATTCGACAATGAGCAGTTCTTC. It encodes CASSVGTGAFGFDNEQFF.

The gene calls are TRBV18 and TRBJ2-3; D tentatively fits TRBD1 or TRBD2 (5 bases each). V lost 3 bases to trimming and J lost 0 bases, with 16 bases between them. The length of the CDR3 is 17 residues. Germline assignment: CDR1 KGHSH and CDR2 LQKENI. The CDR3 nucleotides read TGTGCCAGCTCACCTTTGGGACGACCCTCTAGCACAGATACGCAGTATTTT. Amino acid sequence: CASSPLGRPSSTDTQYF.

The gene calls are TRBV7-8 and TRBJ2-2; TRBD2 agrees at 14 bases. Germline V CDR1 and CDR2: SGHVS, FQNEAQ. The CDR3 runs to 17 residues. V trimming: 5 bases; J trimming: 4 bases; junction bases outside the gene matches: 6. The CDR3 bases are TGTGCCAGCAGCCGCCAGACTAGCGGGGGGGCCACCGGGGAGCTGTTTTTT. Translated, it gives CASSRQTSGGATGELFF. The variable domain in full, completed from reference TRBV7-8 and TRBJ2-2, reads GAGVSQSPRYKVAKRGQDVALRCDPISGHVSLFWYQQALGQGPEFLTYFQNEAQLDKSGLPSDRFFAERPEGSVSTLKIQRTQQEDSAVYLCASSRQTSGGATGELFFGEGSRLTVL.

This chain joins TRBV7-2 and TRBJ2-2; D is undetermined. The CDR3 loop spans 12 amino acids. Germline V lookup: CDR1 SGHTA, CDR2 FQGNSA. Trimming shortened V by 2 bases and J by 8 bases, and 6 bases separated the two germline ends. CDR3 loop: CASSLYEGELFF. CDR3 DNA sequence: TGTGCCAGCAGCTTATATGAAGGGGAGCTGTTTTTT.

This clonotype was seen more than once but under ten times. The gene calls are TRBV7-2 and TRBJ2-1; D might be TRBD2 (5 bases). Per the germline V gene, CDR1 is SGHTA and CDR2 is FQGNSA. V shed 0 bases and J shed 2 bases, with 14 bases lying between them. The CDR3 contains 17 residues. CDR3: CASSLAGSLRAYNEQFF. In nucleotides, the CDR3 is TGTGCCAGCAGCTTAGCAGGCTCTTTGAGGGCCTACAATGAGCAGTTCTTC.

In this sample, this clonotype turned up a few times. The J gene is TRBJ2-7, the V gene TRBV12-3 or TRBV12-4; possible D gene TRBD1, 6 bases. CDR3 length: 14 residues. Trimming removed 4 bases from V and 0 bases from J, with 10 bases in between. CDR3 in DNA: TGTGCCAGCAGTTCGGACAGCATCTCCTACGAGCAGTACTTC. Its protein is CASSSDSISYEQYF.

This chain links TRBV7-3 with TRBJ2-3; D is unresolved. V lost 1 base and J 3 bases, leaving 5 bases between the germline ends. The CDR3 spans 13 residues. CDR1 and CDR2 from the germline V gene are SGHTA and FQGTGA. The CDR3 reads CASSLSFTDTQYF. The CDR3 coding sequence is TGTGCCAGCAGCTTAAGTTTTACAGATACGCAGTATTTT.

The chain carries TRBV7-9 and TRBJ2-5; 10 bases match TRBD1. This CDR3 comprises 16 residues. Trimming took 5 bases from V and 5 from J; bases not matched to a gene: 11. Germline-derived CDR1 and CDR2 are SEHNR and FQNEAQ (reference sequence). The CDR3 nucleotides are TGTGCCAGCAGCCTAACCGGGACAGGGGTGAAGGAGACCCAGTACTTC. Translating it yields CASSLTGTGVKETQYF.

The V call is TRBV11-2, the J call TRBJ2-5, with 7 positions matching TRBD2. This CDR3 has 15 amino acids. V lost 0 bases and J lost 5; bases outside the gene matches: 6. CDR1 is SGHAT, CDR2 FQNNGV, per germline. CDR3 protein: CASSLDQTGGETQYF. The DNA of the CDR3 is TGTGCCAGCAGCTTAGATCAGACCGGGGGGGAGACCCAGTACTTC. The variable domain in full, with the rest retrieved from reference TRBV11-2 and TRBJ2-5, is EAGVAQSPRYKIIEKRQSVAFWCNPISGHATLYWYQQILGQGPKLLIQFQNNGVVDDSQLPKDRFSAERLKGVDSTLKIQPAKLEDSAVYLCASSLDQTGGETQYFGPGTRLLVL.

This clonotype was counted between two and nine times. This chain joins TRBV18 and TRBJ1-1; D uncertain. Germline V gene data show CDR1 as KGHSH and CDR2 as LQKENI. V lost 2 bases, J lost 3 bases, and 10 bases lay in between. The CDR3 loop spans 14 amino acids. The CDR3 DNA sequence: TGTGCCAGCTCACCAGGGGAGGCGGACACTGAAGCTTTCTTT. This codes for CASSPGEADTEAFF.

This clonotype was counted only a few times. The V and J genes are TRBV7-9 and TRBJ1-2; no clear D. The V and J ends lost 7 bases and 7 bases respectively, with 13 bases between them. CDR1 and CDR2 (germline): SEHNR, FQNEAQ (reference sequence). CDR3 length: 12 residues. In nucleotides, the CDR3 is TGTGCCAGCAATCCAGCGGTAGGTGGCTACACCTTC. This codes for CASNPAVGGYTF. Full variable domain (outside the CDR3, taken from reference TRBV7-9 and TRBJ1-2): DTGVSQNPRHKITKRGQNVTFRCDPISEHNRLYWYRQTLGQGPEFLTYFQNEAQLEKSRLLSDRFSAERPKGSFSTLEIQRTEQGDSAMYLCASNPAVGGYTFGSGTRLTVV.

The genes are TRBV4-2 and TRBJ1-6; D is uncertain. Germline V gene lookup returns CDR1 LGHNA and CDR2 YNFKEQ. Trimming stripped 4 bases from V and 10 bases from J, with 23 bases between. The CDR3 has 17 residues. CDR3 protein: CASSPMSKGRSGSPLHF. The CDR3 DNA reads TGTGCCAGCAGCCCTATGTCAAAAGGGAGATCAGGCTCACCCCTCCACTTT.

In this sample, this clonotype turned up many times. V gene TRBV7-9 combines with J gene TRBJ2-2; no reliable D call. Germline CDR1 SEHNR, CDR2 FQNEAQ (reference sequence). The length of the CDR3 is 10 residues. V was cut by 11 bases and J by 7 bases, with 8 bases left in between. The chain's CDR3 is CAQDGGELFF. In nucleotides, the CDR3 is TGTGCCCAGGACGGCGGGGAGCTGTTTTTT.

The chain combines TRBV19 with TRBJ1-1, with D possibly matching TRBD1 (5 bases). The CDR3 has 15 residues. V was cut by 3 bases and J by 5 bases, with 16 bases left in between. Per germline, CDR1 LNHDA and CDR2 SQIVND (reference sequence). CDR3 sequence: CASSMVPGGGTEAFF. For the CDR3, the DNA is TGTGCCAGTAGTATGGTCCCCGGTGGGGGGACTGAAGCTTTCTTT.

This clonotype was seen more than once but under ten times. The rearrangement joins TRBV20-1 to TRBJ2-4, with a possible D match to TRBD2 (6 bases). Germline V gene sequence: CDR1 DFQATT, CDR2 SNEGSKA (reference sequence). This CDR3 spans 15 amino acids. The V end lost 0 bases, the J end lost 4 bases, and 13 bases lay between the germline ends. The CDR3 sequence is CSARDPPGRKNIQYF. The CDR3 region has the DNA TGCAGTGCTAGAGACCCGCCAGGGAGGAAAAACATTCAGTACTTC.

This clonotype was seen only a few times. V gene TRBV6-2 or TRBV6-3 combines with J gene TRBJ1-1, with TRBD1 identical over 11 bases. Germline V gene sequence: CDR1 MNHEY, CDR2 SVGEGT. V trimming: 6 bases; J trimming: 0 bases; junction bases outside the gene matches: 9. This CDR3 comprises 17 residues. This chain's CDR3 is CASSRTGGWGMNTEAFF. For the CDR3, the DNA is TGTGCCAGCAGCCGGACAGGGGGCTGGGGCATGAACACTGAAGCTTTCTTT.

This clonotype was counted between two and nine times. V is TRBV18 and J is TRBJ2-5; D is uncertain. Per germline, CDR1 KGHSH and CDR2 LQKENI. Trimming took off 2 bases at V and 5 bases at J, with 9 bases between the two ends. The CDR3 has 13 amino acids. CDR3 coding DNA: TGTGCCAGCTCACCAGTTGCTAGGGAGACCCAGTACTTC. Translation: CASSPVARETQYF.

The CDR3 reads CASSQDERGYTDTQYF. The CDR3 DNA reads as TGTGCCAGCAGCCAAGATGAGCGGGGGTACACAGATACGCAGTATTTT. This rearrangement joins TRBV4-2 to TRBJ2-3; the match to TRBD2 covers 8 bases. J was trimmed by 2 bases and V by 0 bases; bases with no gene match: 4. The CDR3 sequence is 16 residues long. The germline CDR1 and CDR2 sequences are LGHNA and YNFKEQ.

The chain employs TRBV4-2 and TRBJ1-6; TRBD1 matches at 8 bases. The J segment lost 9 bases and the V segment lost 3 bases, leaving 10 bases of the junction unmatched. The length of the CDR3 is 16 residues. In germline, CDR1 is LGHNA, CDR2 YNFKEQ. This CDR3 is CASSQALDRVSSPLHF. CDR3 in DNA: TGTGCCAGCAGCCAGGCCCTGGACAGGGTGTCTTCACCCCTCCACTTT.